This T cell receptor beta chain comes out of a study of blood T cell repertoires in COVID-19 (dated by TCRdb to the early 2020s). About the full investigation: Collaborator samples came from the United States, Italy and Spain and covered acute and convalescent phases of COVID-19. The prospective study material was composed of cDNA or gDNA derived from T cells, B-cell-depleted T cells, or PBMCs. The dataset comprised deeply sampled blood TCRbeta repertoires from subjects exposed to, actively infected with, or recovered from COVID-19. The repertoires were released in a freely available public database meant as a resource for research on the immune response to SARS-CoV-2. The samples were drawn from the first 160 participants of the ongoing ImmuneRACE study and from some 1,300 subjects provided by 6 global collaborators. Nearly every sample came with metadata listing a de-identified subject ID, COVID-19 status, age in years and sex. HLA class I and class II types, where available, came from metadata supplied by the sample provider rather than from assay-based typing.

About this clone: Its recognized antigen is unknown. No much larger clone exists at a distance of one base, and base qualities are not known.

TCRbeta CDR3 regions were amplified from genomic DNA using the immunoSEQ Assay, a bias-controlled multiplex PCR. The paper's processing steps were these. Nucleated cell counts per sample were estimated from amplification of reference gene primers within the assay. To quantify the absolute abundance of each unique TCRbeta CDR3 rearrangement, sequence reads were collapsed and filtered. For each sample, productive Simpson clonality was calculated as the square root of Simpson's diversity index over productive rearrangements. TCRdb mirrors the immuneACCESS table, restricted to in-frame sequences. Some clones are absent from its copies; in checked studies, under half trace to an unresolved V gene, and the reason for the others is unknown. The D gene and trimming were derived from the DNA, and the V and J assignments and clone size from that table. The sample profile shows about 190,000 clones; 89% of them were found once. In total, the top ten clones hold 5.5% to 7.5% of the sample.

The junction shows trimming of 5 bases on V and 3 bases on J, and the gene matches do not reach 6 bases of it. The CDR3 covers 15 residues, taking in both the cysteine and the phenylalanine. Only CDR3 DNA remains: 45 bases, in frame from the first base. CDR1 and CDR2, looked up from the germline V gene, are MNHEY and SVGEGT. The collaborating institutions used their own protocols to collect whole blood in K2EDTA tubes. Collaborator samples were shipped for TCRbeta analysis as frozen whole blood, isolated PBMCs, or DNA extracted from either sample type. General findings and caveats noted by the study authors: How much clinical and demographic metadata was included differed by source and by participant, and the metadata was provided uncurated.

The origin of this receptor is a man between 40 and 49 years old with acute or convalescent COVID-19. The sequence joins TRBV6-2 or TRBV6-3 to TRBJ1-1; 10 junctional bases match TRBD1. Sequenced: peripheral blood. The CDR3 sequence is CASSHPGTGDTEAFF. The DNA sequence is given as TGTGCCAGCAGTCATCCCGGGACAGGGGACACTGAAGCTTTCTTT.